Presented here are 13 T cell receptor beta chains from one specimen sequenced in a study of blood T cells in healthy people across ages. Using a J-beta primer mix together with a sample-barcoded 5' primer, a second PCR was run for about 6 to 12 cycles. TCRdb used MiXCR to reprocess the 5' RACE reads, holding one entry per CDR3 protein. Seen here are about 970,000 distinct CDR3 sequences, roughly 51% observed once, and the top ten hold 20% to 25%. Sample: blood. The receptors were gathered from a woman aged 55-75 years in good health.

The V and J genes are TRBV20-1 and TRBJ2-3, with 13 bases lining up with TRBD2. Trimming removed 1 base from V and 3 bases from J; junction bases left unmatched: 10. Per the germline V gene, CDR1 is DFQATT and CDR2 is SNEGSKA (reference sequence). The CDR3 contains 18 residues. CDR3 loop: CSARVPGRTSGRTDTQYF. The CDR3 nucleotides are TGCAGTGCTAGAGTACCCGGACGGACTAGCGGGAGAACAGATACGCAGTATTTT.

The rearrangement links TRBV7-2 to TRBJ2-1; TRBD1 agrees at 7 bases. Losses at the gene ends were 5 bases for V and 0 bases for J; bases not matched to a gene: 7. Germline values: CDR1 SGHTA, CDR2 FQGNSA. The CDR3 loop spans 16 amino acids. The CDR3 DNA reads as TGTGCCAGCAGCACTATACAGGGGATCTCCTACAATGAGCAGTTCTTC. It specifies CASSTIQGISYNEQFF.

The chain is built from TRBV27 and TRBJ2-5, with D perhaps TRBD2 (6 bases). The germline CDR1 and CDR2 sequences are MNHEY and SMNVEV (reference sequence). The V gene lost 5 bases and the J gene lost 7 bases, with 11 bases spanning the gap. There are 12 residues in the CDR3. CDR3 in DNA: TGTGCCAGCAGTCGACTAGAAGGGACCCAGTACTTC. It is translated as CASSRLEGTQYF.

This clonotype was found a few times. This chain links TRBV6-6 with TRBJ1-6; D gene unclear. CDR1 is MNHNY, CDR2 SVGAGI, per germline (reference sequence). Trimming removed 6 bases from V and 3 bases from J, with 12 bases in between. The CDR3 loop spans 15 amino acids. The CDR3 sequence is CASRVMESYNSPLHF. In DNA, the CDR3 is TGTGCCAGCAGGGTTATGGAAAGCTATAATTCACCCCTCCACTTT.

Comments on this clonotype: One end of the junction does not line up with germline, which may come from a read error. The chain recombines TRBV3-1 with TRBJ1-2; 9 nucleotides align to TRBD1. Germline V gene data show CDR1 as LGHDT and CDR2 as YNNKEL (reference sequence). The CDR3 length is 16 residues. The CDR3: CASSRNPGQGNDGHTF. The CDR3 DNA is TGTGCCAGCAGCCGGAACCCGGGACAGGGAAACGATGGCCACACCTTC. The variable domain in full, completed from reference TRBV3-1 and TRBJ1-2, reads DTAVSQTPKYLVTQMGNDKSIKCEQNLGHDTMYWYKQDSKKFLKIMFSYNNKELIINETVPNRFSPKSPDKAHLNLHINSLELGDSAVYFCASSRNPGQGNDGHTFGSGTRLTVV.

The chain has TRBV21-1 and TRBJ2-7; no check of the table's D call, TRBD2, against the DNA was made. TRBV21-1 is a known pseudogene. The CDR3 contains 15 residues. CDR3 sequence reads: CASSKADYSSYEQYF. The CDR3 DNA reads as TGTGCCAGCAGCAAAGCGGACTATAGCTCCTACGAGCAGTACTTC.

The chain employs TRBV21-1 and TRBJ1-1; no check of the table's D call, TRBD1, against the DNA was made. TRBV21-1 is deemed a pseudogene. This CDR3 has 12 amino acids. The CDR3: CASSKIRAGAFF. The CDR3, as DNA: TGTGCCAGCAGCAAAATCAGGGCTGGGGCTTTCTTT.

J is TRBJ2-1 and V is TRBV7-6; D is uncertain. The CDR3 has 14 amino acids. Germline CDR1 SGHVS, CDR2 FNYEAQ. The ends were cut back, 4 bases at V and 4 bases at J, with 11 bases in the middle. CDR3 in DNA: TGTGCCAGCAGCTCCTTGAAAGGGTACAATGAGCAGTTCTTC. Amino acid sequence: CASSSLKGYNEQFF.

V usage is TRBV18 and J usage is TRBJ2-4; tentative D call: TRBD2 (5 bases). The CDR3 has 18 amino acids. Germline V gives CDR1 KGHSH, CDR2 LQKENI. Trimming removed 0 bases from V and 0 bases from J, with 15 bases in between. The CDR3 is CASSPPSERPIAKNIQYF. In DNA, the CDR3 is TGTGCCAGCTCACCACCCTCTGAGCGGCCCATAGCCAAAAACATTCAGTACTTC.

This clonotype was picked up one time. An end of the junction does not agree with germline; a read error may underlie this. This chain links TRBV27 with TRBJ1-1; TRBD1 might be the D (5 bases). The CDR3 consists of 16 residues. From germline, CDR1 is MNHEY and CDR2 SMNVEV (reference sequence). CDR3 in amino acids: CASSLSGGIGNTEAFF. CDR3 in DNA: TGTGCCAGCAGCTTATCGGGGGGAATAGGGAACACTGAAGCTTTCTTT.

The rearrangement joins TRBV2 to TRBJ1-2, with unresolved D. The CDR3 is made up of 13 amino acids. Germline V lookup: CDR1 SNHLY, CDR2 FYNNEI. The V end lost 3 bases, the J end lost 3 bases, and 8 bases lay between the germline ends. CDR3 loop: CASSEGYDYGYTF. In nucleotides, the CDR3 is TGTGCCAGCAGTGAGGGATACGACTATGGCTACACCTTC.

The J gene is TRBJ2-7, the V gene TRBV7-2; no firm D call. The CDR3 is 14 residues long. Trimming shortened V by 5 bases and J by 3 bases, and 14 bases separated the two germline ends. Per germline, CDR1 SGHTA and CDR2 FQGNSA. The CDR3 region has the DNA TGTGCCAGCAGCCCCGGTCTCGGGCTCTACGAGCAGTACTTC. Translation: CASSPGLGLYEQYF.

This clonotype appeared a few times. The rearrangement uses TRBV29-1 and TRBJ2-5; the match to TRBD2 covers 9 bases. Germline V CDR1 and CDR2: SQVTM, ANQGSEA. The J segment lost 1 base and the V segment lost 4 bases, leaving 7 bases of the junction unmatched. This CDR3 is built from 15 residues. The CDR3 DNA reads as TGCAGCGTTGGGGGTAGCGGGGGATTCCAAGAGACCCAGTACTTC. It encodes CSVGGSGGFQETQYF.